Each of the 30 T cell receptor beta chains below was sequenced from the same sample in a study of blood T cell repertoires in COVID-19. Profiled with immunoSEQ multiplex PCR; TCRdb holds only in-frame clones, not every one. The profile shows about 50,000 clones, about 85% of them singletons. The sequenced sample was peripheral blood. The receptor set was obtained from a human donor in a cohort sampled during active COVID-19.

There are a few counts of this clone. The gene calls are TRBV2 and TRBJ1-5; D may be TRBD1 (6 bases). The V gene lost 4 bases and the J gene lost 5 bases, with 15 bases spanning the gap. CDR1 is SNHLY and CDR2 is FYNNEI in the germline V gene. The CDR3 extends over 15 amino acids. The CDR3 DNA sequence: TGTGCCAGCAGTGTATGGACAGACCAGGATCAGCCCCAGCATTTT. It encodes CASSVWTDQDQPQHF.

V is TRBV6-1 and J is TRBJ2-7, with 7 bases lining up with TRBD1. Trimming removed 2 bases from V and 9 bases from J; junction bases left unmatched: 16. The length of the CDR3 is 16 residues. Germline V gives CDR1 MNHNS, CDR2 SASEGT. CDR3 DNA sequence: TGTGCCAGCAGTGAAAGGGGGCGAGTTTTCAGTCCGACGCAGTACTTC. This translates into CASSERGRVFSPTQYF.

This chain joins TRBV11-2 and TRBJ1-6; perhaps TRBD1 as D (5 bases). The CDR3 extends over 14 amino acids. CDR1 SGHAT and CDR2 FQNNGV come from the germline V gene. V was cut by 5 bases and J by 7 bases, with 12 bases left in between. The CDR3 sequence: CASSRKGNNSPLHF. In DNA, the CDR3 is TGTGCCAGCAGCCGTAAGGGGAACAATTCACCCCTCCACTTT.

This chain links TRBV14 with TRBJ1-6; no firm D call. Trimming left V 4 bases short and J 6 bases short, with 10 bases between. CDR3 length: 14 amino acids. Germline values: CDR1 SGHDN, CDR2 FVKESK. CDR3 sequence reads: CASSPRVFNSPLHF. The CDR3 DNA sequence: TGTGCCAGCAGCCCGCGGGTCTTTAATTCACCCCTCCACTTT.

The chain couples TRBV12-3 or TRBV12-4 to TRBJ2-7; a possible D gene is TRBD2 (5 bases). The CDR3 contains 13 residues. The ends were cut back, 3 bases at V and 6 bases at J, with 12 bases in the middle. The CDR3 coding sequence is TGTGCCAGCAGTTTCAGAGTAGCGAGCGAGCAGTACTTC. Translating gives CASSFRVASEQYF.

This clone was picked up one time. This rearrangement joins TRBV28 to TRBJ1-5; TRBD1 matches 7 bases. This CDR3 has 16 amino acids. The V and J ends lost 6 bases and 3 bases, in that order; junction bases with no gene match: 11. CDR1 and CDR2 (germline): MDHEN, SYDVKM. The CDR3: CASSTPGTAYNQPQHF. CDR3 DNA sequence: TGTGCCAGCAGCACCCCCGGGACAGCGTACAATCAGCCCCAGCATTTT. The variable domain in full, completed from reference TRBV28 and TRBJ1-5, reads DVKVTQSSRYLVKRTGEKVFLECVQDMDHENMFWYRQDPGLGLRLIYFSYDVKMKEKGDIPEGYSVSREKKERFSLILESASTNQTSMYLCASSTPGTAYNQPQHFGDGTRLSIL.

The genes are TRBV2 and TRBJ1-6; 9 positions match TRBD1. The V gene's germline CDR1 is SNHLY and CDR2 FYNNEI. V was clipped by 5 bases and J by 9 bases; unmatched bases: 5. The CDR3 sequence is 14 residues long. CDR3 bases: TGTGCCAGCAGTCCGGGACAGGGTCCTTCACCCCTCCACTTT. Residues: CASSPGQGPSPLHF.

The chain carries TRBV10-2 and TRBJ2-1; D is ambiguous. The CDR3 covers 14 residues. V lost 0 bases to trimming and J lost 3 bases, with 6 bases between them. CDR1 WSHSY and CDR2 SAAADI come from the germline V gene. The CDR3 loop reads CASSESGGYNEQFF. CDR3 nucleotide sequence: TGCGCCAGCAGTGAGTCCGGCGGCTACAATGAGCAGTTCTTC.

The chain carries TRBV28 and TRBJ1-2; possible D gene TRBD1, 6 bases. Germline V lookup: CDR1 MDHEN, CDR2 SYDVKM. The germline V and J ends were trimmed by 10 bases and 4 bases, with 16 bases remaining between them. CDR3 length equals 13 residues. CDR3 protein: CATRSGQLYGYTF. In DNA form, the CDR3 reads TGTGCCACCCGCTCAGGACAGCTCTATGGCTACACCTTC.

The chain recombines TRBV7-9 with TRBJ2-2; 9 bases align to TRBD2. This CDR3 comprises 16 residues. V was pared by 0 bases and J by 8 bases, with 7 bases of the junction left unmatched. Germline V lookup: CDR1 SEHNR, CDR2 FQNEAQ (reference sequence). The CDR3 DNA reads as TGTGCCAGCAGCTTAGCGGTAGCGGGAGTCTTAGGGGAGCTGTTTTTT. Its translation: CASSLAVAGVLGELFF.

The V gene is TRBV10-3, the J gene TRBJ2-7; 11 bases agree with TRBD2. The length of the CDR3 is 12 residues. CDR1 and CDR2 (germline): ENHRY, SYGVKD. The J segment lost 3 bases and the V segment lost 10 bases, leaving 2 bases of the junction unmatched. This chain's CDR3 is CATGTSGYEQYF. CDR3 bases: TGTGCCACGGGGACTAGCGGCTACGAGCAGTACTTC.

In its sample, this clone was seen a few times. This rearrangement joins TRBV29-1 to TRBJ2-3; TRBD2 agrees at 10 bases. The junction had 5 bases not matched to a gene; V was cut back by 5 bases and J by 6 bases. This CDR3 comprises 13 residues. CDR1 is SQVTM, CDR2 ANQGSEA, per germline. In DNA form, the CDR3 reads TGCAGCGTTAAGGGACTAGCGACCGATACGCAGTATTTT. Residues: CSVKGLATDTQYF.

The chain links TRBV19 to TRBJ1-1, with D unresolved. The CDR3 is made up of 13 amino acids. V was trimmed by 7 bases and J by 3 bases, leaving 12 bases between them. Germline CDR1 reads LNHDA; CDR2 reads SQIVND (reference sequence). The CDR3, as DNA: TGTGCCAGTAACCCTGGCAGGCACACTGAAGCTTTCTTT. This codes for CASNPGRHTEAFF.

This clone was detected a few times. The V gene is TRBV6-6, the J gene TRBJ2-3, with 8 bases identical to TRBD1. The V gene's germline CDR1 is MNHNY and CDR2 SVGAGI (reference sequence). This CDR3 spans 14 amino acids. With 6 bases clipped from V and 3 bases from J, the junction kept 5 bases outside the gene matches. CDR3 nucleotide sequence: TGTGCCAGCAGGCGGACAGGGAGGACAGATACGCAGTATTTT. Amino acid sequence: CASRRTGRTDTQYF.

V usage is TRBV6-2 or TRBV6-3 and J usage is TRBJ2-7; no clear D. V shed 2 bases and J shed 2 bases, with 10 bases lying between them. Germline CDR1 and CDR2: MNHEY and SVGEGT. The CDR3 covers 14 residues. The CDR3 loop reads CASSYVRTTYEQYF. Here the CDR3 DNA reads TGTGCCAGCAGTTACGTGCGAACCACCTACGAGCAGTACTTC.

The CDR3 coding sequence is TGTGCCAGCACCCCTTTGGGAGGGATAAGCTCCTACGAGCAGTACTTC. It specifies CASTPLGGISSYEQYF. The chain employs TRBV2 and TRBJ2-7, with TRBD2 matching over 7 bases. This CDR3 contains 16 residues. J was trimmed by 0 bases and V by 7 bases; bases with no gene match: 12. Germline V gene data show CDR1 as SNHLY and CDR2 as FYNNEI.

This chain links TRBV4-1 with TRBJ2-3; the D gene is possibly TRBD1 (6 bases). Trimming removed 8 bases from V and 1 base from J, with 19 bases in between. CDR3 size: 16 residues. CDR1 is MGHRA, CDR2 YSYEKL, per germline. CDR3 in amino acids: CASCRGGGGGTDTQYF. The DNA for the CDR3 is TGCGCCAGCTGCCGAGGGGGTGGGGGTGGCACAGATACGCAGTATTTT.

The chain joins TRBV12-3 or TRBV12-4 to TRBJ2-7, with a weak D call TRBD2 (6 bases). This CDR3 is built from 13 residues. V lost 6 bases and J 3 bases, leaving 12 bases between the germline ends. DNA of the CDR3: TGTGCCAGCAGCCGGGACTCCAACTACGAGCAGTACTTC. As protein: CASSRDSNYEQYF.

The V gene is TRBV18, the J gene TRBJ1-2; no definite D call. CDR3 length: 14 amino acids. Per the germline V gene, CDR1 is KGHSH and CDR2 is LQKENI. Between the trimmed V and J ends, which lost 3 bases and 8 bases, there was a span of 16 bases. CDR3 sequence: CASSPSMRVEGYTF. The CDR3 nucleotides read TGTGCCAGCTCACCTTCTATGAGGGTTGAGGGCTACACCTTC.

The rearrangement uses TRBV30 and TRBJ2-7; 7 bases agree with TRBD2. V gave up 0 bases and J gave up 2 bases; unmatched junction bases: 7. CDR1 and CDR2 from the germline V gene are GTSNPN and SVGIG (reference sequence). The CDR3 sequence is 15 residues long. This CDR3 is CAWSVRGVAPYEQYF. The CDR3 DNA is TGTGCCTGGAGTGTACGGGGGGTCGCCCCCTACGAGCAGTACTTC.

The gene calls are TRBV13 and TRBJ1-2; possible D gene TRBD1, 5 bases. The CDR3 extends over 16 amino acids. Deletions cut 5 bases from V and 2 bases from J, with 18 bases between. In germline, CDR1 is PRHDT, CDR2 FYEKMQ (reference sequence). CDR3 sequence (DNA): TGTGCCAGCAGCCCCGCGGCGGGGCTTACCAACTATGGCTACACCTTC. Residues: CASSPAAGLTNYGYTF.

The genes are TRBV28 and TRBJ2-5; D is undetermined. The CDR3 extends over 13 amino acids. Trimming removed 3 bases from V and 4 bases from J, with 9 bases in between. Germline CDR1 reads MDHEN; CDR2 reads SYDVKM. The CDR3 here is CASSFLSPETQYF. As DNA, the CDR3 is TGTGCCAGCAGTTTTCTGTCCCCAGAGACCCAGTACTTC.

This rearrangement joins TRBV15 to TRBJ2-7; possible D gene TRBD1, 6 bases. There are 16 residues in the CDR3. The V end was cut by 1 base, the J end by 3 bases, with 16 bases between. Looked up from germline, CDR1 is LNHNV and CDR2 is YYDKDF (reference sequence). The CDR3 coding sequence is TGTGCCACCAGCAGAGGGTTCCTGACAGGAGGCTACGAGCAGTACTTC. This sequence encodes CATSRGFLTGGYEQYF.

The chain carries TRBV5-5 and TRBJ1-1; 7 nucleotides match TRBD1. The germline gives CDR1 SGHKS, CDR2 YYEKEE (reference sequence). The CDR3 is 16 amino acids. V shed 3 bases and J 1 base; nucleotides not matched to a gene: 9. The CDR3 region has the DNA TGTGCCAGCAGCTCGATCCCCGGGACAGAGAACACTGAAGCTTTCTTT. Its protein product is CASSSIPGTENTEAFF.

The chain has TRBV5-1 and TRBJ2-2, with a tentative D call TRBD1 (5 bases). This CDR3 is 15 amino acids long. The germline V and J ends were trimmed by 4 bases and 5 bases, with 15 bases remaining between them. From germline, CDR1 is SGHRS and CDR2 YFSETQ. DNA of the CDR3: TGCGCCAGCAGCCCTTCAGGGAAGGTTACCGGGGAGCTGTTTTTT. It encodes CASSPSGKVTGELFF.

The gene calls are TRBV11-2 and TRBJ1-4; D not certain. The CDR3 runs to 13 residues. Trimming cost V 5 bases and J 4 bases, with 8 bases left between them. CDR1 and CDR2 from the germline V gene are SGHAT and FQNNGV. The CDR3 sequence is CASSRAINEKLFF. The CDR3 bases are TGTGCCAGCAGCAGAGCTATTAATGAAAAACTGTTTTTT.

The chain joins TRBV7-8 to TRBJ2-5; 12 bases are a match to TRBD2. J lost 5 bases, V lost 0 bases, and 7 bases had no gene match. Germline V gene sequence: CDR1 SGHVS, CDR2 FQNEAQ. The CDR3 is made up of 17 amino acids. CDR3 region: CASSLAASGGARETQYF. The CDR3 nucleotides read TGTGCCAGCAGCTTAGCGGCTAGCGGGGGGGCAAGGGAGACCCAGTACTTC.

The chain carries TRBV10-1 and TRBJ2-2; D is perhaps TRBD1 (6 bases). This CDR3 spans 14 amino acids. From germline, CDR1 is WNHNN and CDR2 SYGVQD (reference sequence). Trimming left V 8 bases short and J 1 base short, with 11 bases between. The CDR3 nucleotides read TGCGCCAGCGGATCGGGACAGAACACCGGGGAGCTGTTTTTT. It translates to CASGSGQNTGELFF.

A remark on this clone: The junction differs from germline at one of its ends, possibly a read error. This sequence joins TRBV10-1 and TRBJ1-3; possible D gene TRBD1, 6 bases. CDR1 is WNHNN, CDR2 SYGVQD, per germline (reference sequence). This CDR3 has 12 amino acids. In DNA form, the CDR3 reads TGCGCCAGCAGGGGACCAACAGGGCGGTGGAATTTT. Amino acid sequence: CASRGPTGRWNF.

The chain recombines TRBV6-5 with TRBJ1-2; a possible D gene is TRBD1 (5 bases). V gave up 6 bases and J gave up 0 bases, with 8 bases separating them. CDR1 is MNHEY, CDR2 SVGAGI, per germline. CDR3 size: 13 residues. The CDR3 sequence: CASRRGSNYGYTF. CDR3 DNA: TGTGCCAGCAGACGGGGGTCTAACTATGGCTACACCTTC.